These T cell receptor beta chains were read from a single sample in a study of blood T cell repertoires in COVID-19. The assay was immunoSEQ multiplex PCR, and TCRdb's table has in-frame clones only and misses some. The sample records about 100,000 clones, 86% being singletons. Sequencing was done on a sample of PBMCs or T cells enriched from blood (not recorded which). These receptors all come from a woman aged 45-65 years who had recovered from COVID-19. Both conserved end residues are part of each CDR3. D genes are given only for firm matches. Clone size appears in some rows only: once, few, many, or a class for an expanded clone.

D gene	clone size	V gene	J gene	CDR3 protein	CDR3 DNA
.	.	TRBV10-3	TRBJ1-2	CATKGEEFYGYTF	TGTGCCACAAAGGGGGAAGAGTTCTATGGCTACACCTTC
.	.	TRBV27	TRBJ2-1	CASSVMTGRGEQFF	TGTGCCAGCAGTGTTATGACCGGGCGGGGTGAGCAGTTCTTC
TRBD1	.	TRBV27	TRBJ1-6	CASRRPGQINSPLHF	TGTGCCAGCAGGCGACCGGGACAGATTAATTCACCCCTCCACTTT
.	.	TRBV6-6	TRBJ2-7	CASRNQGSSYEQYF	TGTGCCAGCAGGAACCAGGGGAGCTCCTACGAGCAGTACTTC
.	.	TRBV7-9	TRBJ1-2	CASSPIRGIDYGYTF	TGTGCCAGCAGCCCGATAAGGGGGATAGACTATGGCTACACCTTC
.	.	TRBV5-1	TRBJ2-6	CASSTVDSGANVLTF	TGCGCCAGCAGTACCGTAGACTCTGGGGCCAACGTCCTGACTTTC
.	once	TRBV6-5	TRBJ2-7	CASSRGAKYEQYF	TGTGCCAGCAGCAGGGGGGCCAAATACGAGCAGTACTTC
.	.	TRBV24-1	TRBJ2-5	CATSERQASYQETQYF	TGTGCCACCAGTGAGAGACAGGCATCGTACCAAGAGACCCAGTACTTC
TRBD1	.	TRBV5-4	TRBJ2-5	CASSQGVQETQYF	TGTGCCAGCAGCCAGGGGGTCCAAGAGACCCAGTACTTC
.	.	TRBV19	TRBJ1-5	CASRQDPQPQHF	TGTGCCAGTCGACAGGATCCTCAGCCCCAGCATTTT
TRBD2	few	TRBV19	TRBJ2-1	CASSPIAGGPWQFF	TGTGCCAGTAGTCCCATAGCGGGAGGGCCTTGGCAGTTCTTC
.	.	TRBV5-6	TRBJ1-2	CASSLGWGNLYGYTF	TGTGCCAGCAGCTTGGGGTGGGGCAACCTCTATGGCTACACCTTC
TRBD2	.	TRBV19	TRBJ2-5	CASSGSGRIGETQYF	TGTGCCAGTAGTGGTAGCGGGAGGATTGGAGAGACCCAGTACTTC
.	.	TRBV21-1	TRBJ1-6	CASRRQPNSLSYNSPLHF	TGTGCCAGCCGACGACAGCCGAACTCCCTCTCCTATAATTCACCCCTCCACTTT
TRBD1	few	TRBV30	TRBJ2-1	CAWSWDRNYNEQFF	TGTGCCTGGAGTTGGGACAGAAACTACAATGAGCAGTTCTTC
.	.	TRBV30	TRBJ1-2	CAWRGGGLIANYGYTF	TGTGCCTGGAGGGGTGGAGGTCTGATAGCTAACTATGGCTACACCTTC
TRBD2	few	TRBV28	TRBJ2-7	CASSRGLAGIYEQYF	TGTGCCAGCAGTCGGGGACTAGCAGGCATCTACGAGCAGTACTTC
TRBD1	.	TRBV6-5	TRBJ1-2	CASSYRDSSYGYTF	TGTGCCAGCAGCTACCGGGACAGCTCCTATGGCTACACCTTC
.	few	TRBV14	TRBJ2-7	CASSQDRTSAQYF	TGTGCCAGCAGCCAAGATCGGACATCGGCGCAGTACTTC
TRBD1	.	TRBV19	TRBJ2-6	CASSDRGPGANVLTF	TGTGCCAGTAGTGACAGGGGGCCTGGGGCCAACGTCCTGACTTTC
.	.	TRBV7-9	TRBJ1-1	CASSLSESGNTEAFF	TGTGCCAGCAGCTTAAGCGAAAGCGGGAACACTGAAGCTTTCTTT
.	.	TRBV4-1	TRBJ2-7	CASSQDYSTYEQYF	TGCGCCAGCAGCCAAGATTACAGCACCTACGAGCAGTACTTC
.	.	TRBV9	TRBJ2-3	CASRRSGVGPDTQYF	TGTGCCAGCAGGAGGTCAGGGGTCGGCCCAGATACGCAGTATTTT
.	few	TRBV5-4	TRBJ2-2	CASSPDRMGTGELFF	TGTGCCAGCAGCCCCGACAGGATGGGAACCGGGGAGCTGTTTTTT
.	.	TRBV9	TRBJ2-2	CATAVGAGNTGELFF	TGTGCCACCGCCGTAGGGGCCGGGAACACCGGGGAGCTGTTTTTT
.	once	TRBV28	TRBJ2-2	CASSNQGTGELFF	TGTGCCAGCAGTAATCAGGGCACCGGGGAGCTGTTTTTT